This TCR beta chain was sequenced for a study of regulatory T cells in long-lasting Graves disease. Study-level background: Freshly diagnosed Graves' patients had used antithyroid drugs for under 3 months.

Time point indicated: newly diagnosed GD, antithyroid drugs for less than 3 months. RNA from PBMCs was the source of the TCR library. Trimming at V came to 0 bases and at J to 4 bases, leaving 8 bases not matched to a gene. This CDR3 spans 18 amino acids. The V gene's germline CDR1 is SGDLS and CDR2 YYNGEE. This clonotype has only a few counts. With iRepertoire HTBI primers and Arm-PCR of CDR3 regions, TCR beta libraries were built. Via MiXCR, TCRdb re-called the multiplex PCR reads, giving one row per CDR3 protein. The table includes more than 300,000 distinct CDR3 sequences, 12% detected once. In addition, the sample was reused for a study of T cells in Graves' hyperthyroidism and ophthalmopathy. Turning to that study: No progression to ophthalmopathy during 18 months of follow-up defined stable disease. The hyperthyroidism patients had all been newly diagnosed, and their disease duration was under 2 months. Their ages ranged from 18 to 65 years. Researchers ran a first-round RT-PCR on the TCR CDR3 using the HTBI primer set.

J is TRBJ2-2 and V is TRBV9; 11 nucleotides match TRBD2. The origin of this receptor is a woman under 30 with Graves disease. Source: peripheral blood mononuclear cells (PBMCs), taken at new diagnosis, from a patient treated with antithyroid drugs. The CDR3 reads CASSVGPSGRSGTGELFF. CDR3 DNA sequence: TGTGCCAGCAGCGTAGGGCCTAGCGGGAGGTCAGGCACCGGGGAGCTGTTTTTT.